Here is one T cell receptor (beta chain) with its context. This clonotype was observed many times. The antigen this receptor binds is unknown. Base quality data are lacking; no much larger clone is found one base away. Library creation used PCR. The sequencer was a NextSeq 500. The public reads were run again by TCRdb, first through fastp at Q25 and then through MiXCR, and only productive beta chains were kept. Identical CDR3 proteins give one entry, which carries the most common genes and DNA. A total of around 19,000 distinct CDR3 sequences appear in this sample, more than 30% of them only once. Around 7.4% of the sample lies in the top ten. The entry originates in a study of immune characterization of retroperitoneal liposarcoma (dated by TCRdb to between 2018 and 2020). Specimen: blood. This sequence was found in a male donor with retroperitoneal liposarcoma.

The sequenced DNA is TGTGCCAGCAGTTTTTGGTGTAGTGAAGAGACCCAGTTCTTC. Translated, it gives CASSFWCSEETQFF. This chain joins TRBV12-3 or TRBV12-4 to TRBJ2-1, with the D gene not clear enough to name. Cut back by 3 bases and 13 bases, the V and J ends lie 19 bases apart. The CDR3 covers 14 residues, taking in both the cysteine and the phenylalanine. Just CDR3 DNA is preserved here, 42 bases in frame from base 1.